The T cell receptor beta chain described here comes from a study of CD8+ T cells in alopecia areata. Isolated RNA was reverse transcribed into cDNA used as the sequencing template. Assay used: immunoSEQ multiplex PCR; TCRdb lists only in-frame clones, some missing. There are 100,000 to 120,000 clones in the sample; 59% occur only once, and 20% to 25% lies in the top ten. CDR3 length equals 13 residues. Germline V lookup: CDR1 LGHNA, CDR2 YNFKEQ. Trimming took off 4 bases at V and 3 bases at J, with 7 bases between the two ends. The source is a human donor in good health. J is TRBJ2-1 and V is TRBV4-2; the D is unclear. Source material: CD8+ T cells sorted from blood. Here the CDR3 reads CASSPTFYNEQFF. CDR3 nucleotide sequence: TGTGCCAGCAGCCCAACCTTCTACAATGAGCAGTTCTTC.